These 17 T cell receptor beta chains originate from one sample sequenced in a study of T cells in Graves' hyperthyroidism and ophthalmopathy. Amplification targeted TCR beta CDR3 regions from RNA transcripts. The primer set for the first-round RT-PCR of the TCR CDR3 was HTBI. TCRdb re-derived calls from the multiplex PCR reads in MiXCR, one entry per CDR3 protein. The repertoire consists of 400,000 to 500,000 distinct CDR3 sequences, with roughly 14% occurring once and the leading ten covering around 13%. Sample: blood. The receptors originated from a man aged 18 to 30 with Graves' ophthalmopathy.

In its sample, this clonotype was seen many times. This chain links TRBV3-1 with TRBJ2-2; a weak D match, TRBD2 (5 bases). V gave up 4 bases and J gave up 5 bases, with 8 bases separating them. Germline V gene lookup returns CDR1 LGHDT and CDR2 YNNKEL (reference sequence). There are 13 residues in the CDR3. The CDR3 sequence is CASSRTGTGELFF. As DNA, the CDR3 is TGTGCCAGCAGCCGAACGGGGACCGGGGAGCTGTTTTTT.

The sample holds many counts of this clonotype. The chain has TRBV30 and TRBJ1-2, with D perhaps TRBD1 (6 bases). CDR3 length: 13 amino acids. Germline V gives CDR1 GTSNPN, CDR2 SVGIG (reference sequence). V shed 2 bases and J shed 7 bases, with 14 bases lying between them. The CDR3 DNA sequence: TGTGCCTGGAGTTTCTATATGACAGGTGGCTACACCTTC. Translation: CAWSFYMTGGYTF. Full variable domain (missing parts from reference TRBV30 and TRBJ1-2): SQTIHQWPATLVQPVGSPLSLECTVEGTSNPNLYWYRQAAGRGLQLLFYSVGIGQISSEVPQNLSASRPQDRQFILSSKKLLLSDSGFYLCAWSFYMTGGYTFGSGTRLTVV.

A few counts support this clonotype. The V call is TRBV6-1, the J call TRBJ1-1; a possible D gene is TRBD1 (5 bases). V lost 3 bases and J 4 bases, leaving 18 bases between the germline ends. CDR3 length equals 16 residues. Germline assignment: CDR1 MNHNS and CDR2 SASEGT. The CDR3, as DNA: TGTGCCAGCAGTGACCTCCCCGGGGGTAGGAGCACTGAAGCTTTCTTT. Its protein is CASSDLPGGRSTEAFF.

The genes are TRBV5-1 and TRBJ2-4, with a weak D call TRBD2 (5 bases). Trimming left V 1 base short and J 4 bases short, with 15 bases between. The CDR3 runs 16 residues. In germline, CDR1 is SGHRS, CDR2 YFSETQ. This CDR3 is CASSLSGNRDKNIQYF. The DNA of the CDR3 is TGCGCCAGCAGCTTGTCGGGAAACAGAGATAAAAACATTCAGTACTTC.

This clonotype was seen repeatedly, ten times or more. The rearrangement joins TRBV7-8 to TRBJ2-7, with 14 bases lining up with TRBD2. This CDR3 contains 18 residues. Germline lookup yields CDR1 SGHVS and CDR2 FQNEAQ. The J segment lost 2 bases and the V segment lost 2 bases, leaving 8 bases of the junction unmatched. Written as DNA, the CDR3 is TGTGCCAGCAGCTTACCCGGGACTAGCGGGAGTGTAGCCTACGAGCAGTACTTC. The encoded protein is CASSLPGTSGSVAYEQYF.

This clonotype was counted at least ten times. The chain employs TRBV20-1 and TRBJ2-6; no firm D call. V lost 3 bases and J lost 0, with 6 bases in between. Germline V gene lookup returns CDR1 DFQATT and CDR2 SNEGSKA (reference sequence). The CDR3 loop spans 14 amino acids. CDR3 loop: CSARRSSGANVLTF. In nucleotides, the CDR3 is TGCAGTGCTAGGCGGAGCTCTGGGGCCAACGTCCTGACTTTC.

The table lists this clonotype with many counts. This rearrangement joins TRBV20-1 to TRBJ2-7; 7 bases match TRBD1. Losses at the gene ends were 1 base for V and 2 bases for J; bases not matched to a gene: 8. This CDR3 spans 15 amino acids. Germline V gives CDR1 DFQATT, CDR2 SNEGSKA (reference sequence). CDR3: CSARALGTDTYEQYF. As DNA, the CDR3 is TGCAGTGCTAGAGCACTCGGGACAGACACCTACGAGCAGTACTTC.

Ten or more counts support this clonotype. V and J are TRBV20-1 and TRBJ2-5; TRBD1 matches at 7 bases. Germline assignment: CDR1 DFQATT and CDR2 SNEGSKA (reference sequence). With 5 bases clipped from V and 4 bases from J, the junction kept 1 base outside the gene matches. The CDR3 loop spans 11 amino acids. The CDR3 nucleotides read TGCAGTGCTGGACAGGTAGAGACCCAGTACTTC. It codes for CSAGQVETQYF.

This clonotype was seen at least ten times. CDR3 in DNA: TGTGCCTGGAGGAAGAAGGGGAGTCAGCCCCAGCATTTT. Protein sequence: CAWRKKGSQPQHF. This rearrangement joins TRBV30 to TRBJ1-5; D is perhaps TRBD1 (5 bases). Trimming pared 3 bases from V and 6 bases from J, leaving 12 bases between. The CDR3 extends over 13 amino acids. Germline-derived CDR1 and CDR2 are GTSNPN and SVGIG (reference sequence). Using reference TRBV30 and TRBJ1-5 for the parts outside the CDR3, the full variable domain is SQTIHQWPATLVQPVGSPLSLECTVEGTSNPNLYWYRQAAGRGLQLLFYSVGIGQISSEVPQNLSASRPQDRQFILSSKKLLLSDSGFYLCAWRKKGSQPQHFGDGTRLSIL.

In this sample, this clonotype turned up many times. The chain carries TRBV6-6 and TRBJ2-7; TRBD1 matches at 9 bases. The trim removed 2 bases at V and 4 bases at J, leaving 0 bases unmatched. The CDR3 totals 13 residues. Germline lookup yields CDR1 MNHNY and CDR2 SVGAGI (reference sequence). The CDR3 bases are TGTGCCAGCAGTTACGGGACAGGGTACGAGCAGTACTTC. It codes for CASSYGTGYEQYF.

This clonotype appeared many times. J is TRBJ2-1 and V is TRBV19; TRBD1 matches at 7 bases. With 7 bases clipped from V and 2 bases from J, the junction kept 8 bases outside the gene matches. This CDR3 region has 15 residues. Germline CDR1 and CDR2: LNHDA and SQIVND (reference sequence). The CDR3: CASNPGQPTYNEQFF. CDR3 nucleotides: TGTGCCAGTAACCCGGGACAGCCTACCTACAATGAGCAGTTCTTC.

DNA for the CDR3: TGCAGTGCTATCCCCAGCAATCAGCCCCAGCATTTT. As protein: CSAIPSNQPQHF. The chain links TRBV20-1 to TRBJ1-5; D remains ambiguous. Trimming removed 4 bases at V and 1 base at J, with 5 bases between. Germline lookup yields CDR1 DFQATT and CDR2 SNEGSKA (reference sequence). CDR3 length: 12 residues.

This clonotype was detected ten times or more. The J gene is TRBJ1-1, the V gene TRBV6-5; D is unresolved. In germline, CDR1 is MNHEY, CDR2 SVGAGI. Trimming left V 0 bases short and J 0 bases short, with 14 bases between. The CDR3 sequence is 17 residues long. Written as DNA, the CDR3 is TGTGCCAGCAGTTACTCGAGTGTTTCGGTTATGAACACTGAAGCTTTCTTT. This codes for CASSYSSVSVMNTEAFF.

This clonotype was recorded at least ten times. A much larger clone differs from this one at a single base, so this may be a read error. The chain joins TRBV12-3 or TRBV12-4 to TRBJ2-1; the match to TRBD2 covers 13 bases. The CDR3 totals 16 residues. The V and J ends lost 6 bases and 0 bases, in that order; junction bases with no gene match: 2. For the CDR3, the DNA is TGTGCCAGCAGGTGGACTAGCGGGAGCTCCTACAATGAGCAGTTCTTC. Translating it yields CASRWTSGSSYNEQFF.

This clonotype came up many times. The chain recombines TRBV2 with TRBJ2-1; TRBD1 aligns across 10 bases. The trim removed 5 bases at V and 8 bases at J, leaving 3 bases unmatched. This CDR3 is built from 13 residues. Germline CDR1 SNHLY, CDR2 FYNNEI. The CDR3 loop reads CASSRDRGDEQFF. The CDR3 nucleotides read TGTGCCAGCAGTCGGGACAGGGGTGATGAGCAGTTCTTC.

This clonotype has more than one count but fewer than ten. The rearrangement joins TRBV5-1 to TRBJ2-1, with TRBD2 as a possible D gene (6 bases). The CDR3 totals 16 residues. The germline V gene has CDR1 SGHRS and CDR2 YFSETQ. V was clipped by 4 bases and J by 3 bases, with 17 bases between them. CDR3 amino acids: CASSPGLGGNYNEQFF. As DNA, the CDR3 is TGCGCCAGCAGCCCCGGGCTTGGCGGGAACTACAATGAGCAGTTCTTC.

V usage is TRBV28 and J usage is TRBJ1-5; TRBD1 matches 9 bases. The ends lost 5 bases at V and 2 bases at J; junction bases unmatched: 10. Germline V gene lookup returns CDR1 MDHEN and CDR2 SYDVKM. This CDR3 contains 17 residues. CDR3 coding DNA: TGTGCCAGCAGTCCCCCAACAGGGGGCCCGGGCAATCAGCCCCAGCATTTT. Translating gives CASSPPTGGPGNQPQHF.